Described below is a single TCR beta chain sequence and its context. The assay was immunoSEQ multiplex PCR, and TCRdb's table has in-frame clones only and misses some. Among about 100,000 clones listed, around 93% were seen once. This sample was taken from a study of T cell changes during pregnancy in multiple sclerosis. This receptor was taken from a female donor with multiple sclerosis, enrolled in a pregnancy study. The material was peripheral blood, obtained after pregnancy.

The CDR3 loop is CASSGTSGGSDTQYF. DNA of the CDR3: TGTGCCAGCAGTGGGACTAGCGGGGGTTCAGATACGCAGTATTTT. The chain couples TRBV6-1 to TRBJ2-3; 13 nucleotides align to TRBD2. The CDR3 length is 15 residues. V was pared by 4 bases and J by 4 bases, with 2 bases of the junction left unmatched. The germline V gene encodes CDR1 MNHNS and CDR2 SASEGT.